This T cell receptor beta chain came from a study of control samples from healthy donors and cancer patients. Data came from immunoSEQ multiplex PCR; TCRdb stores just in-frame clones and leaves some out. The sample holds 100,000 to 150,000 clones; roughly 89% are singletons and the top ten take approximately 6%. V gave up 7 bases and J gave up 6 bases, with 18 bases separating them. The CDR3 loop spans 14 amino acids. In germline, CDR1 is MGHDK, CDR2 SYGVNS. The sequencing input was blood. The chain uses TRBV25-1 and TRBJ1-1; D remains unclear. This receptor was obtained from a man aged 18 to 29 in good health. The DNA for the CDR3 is TGTGCCAGCACCCGAGGGTCCGCCTGGGCTGAAGCTTTCTTT. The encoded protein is CASTRGSAWAEAFF. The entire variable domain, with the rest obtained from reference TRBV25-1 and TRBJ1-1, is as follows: EADIYQTPRYLVIGTGKKITLECSQTMGHDKMYWYQQDPGMELHLIHYSYGVNSTEKGDLSSESTVSRIRTEHFPLTLESARPSHTSQYLCASTRGSAWAEAFFGQGTRLTVV.